A single TCR beta chain is shown here with its context. As yet, its antigen is unknown. The sample belongs to a study of beta chain features in type 1 diabetes. Study as a whole: Examination of sorted cells across all samples involved about 99 million cells.

As every portion of the isolated RNA was reverse transcribed, the sequencing read expressed TCRB transcripts. The table came from immunoSEQ multiplex PCR; TCRdb's copy has only in-frame clones and leaves some out. The sample holds under 300,000 clones, about a tenth seen once. The trim removed 4 bases at V and 4 bases at J, leaving 5 bases unmatched. The V gene's germline CDR1 is SGHRS and CDR2 YFSETQ. The CDR3 extends over 15 amino acids. Findings and caveats of the study: Moderately but significantly shorter TCRB CDR3s were found in Type 1 diabetes patients in all four CD4+ subsets.

The TCR was taken from a man younger than 40 with type 1 diabetes. The chain employs TRBV5-1 and TRBJ1-6, with 7 bases lining up with TRBD1. The specimen sequenced was naive CD4+ T cells from blood. The CDR3 here is CASSPSRGYNSPLHF. The CDR3, as DNA: TGCGCCAGCAGCCCTAGCAGGGGGTATAATTCACCCCTCCACTTT.